This T cell receptor beta chain was observed in a study of blood T cells in healthy people across ages. Study outcomes and limitations: TCR beta diversity tracked closely with naive T cell percentage. Nothing was known about donor CMV status, and this possibly confounded expanded clonotype changes. Unsorted PBMC material precluded a definitive naive versus antigen-experienced comparison. It was held that the diversity estimates obtained from one million T cells were underestimates.

Sample-barcoded 5' priming and a J-beta primer mix drove a second PCR of roughly 6 to 12 cycles. TCRdb redid the calling of the 5' RACE reads with MiXCR, one entry per CDR3 protein. The sample lists about 970,000 distinct CDR3 sequences; around 54% were seen once. Notes on this clonotype: The antigen is not known.

The germline gives CDR1 SGHTA, CDR2 FQGNSA. There are 15 residues in the CDR3. With 4 bases clipped from V and 7 bases from J, the junction kept 8 bases outside the gene matches. The sample taken for sequencing was blood. V is TRBV7-2 and J is TRBJ1-5; 9 positions match TRBD1. The TCR originated in a woman aged 55-70 years in good health. The DNA of the CDR3 is TGTGCCAGCAGCTCACCGAGGGACAGGGTACAGCCCCAGCATTTT. It encodes CASSSPRDRVQPQHF.